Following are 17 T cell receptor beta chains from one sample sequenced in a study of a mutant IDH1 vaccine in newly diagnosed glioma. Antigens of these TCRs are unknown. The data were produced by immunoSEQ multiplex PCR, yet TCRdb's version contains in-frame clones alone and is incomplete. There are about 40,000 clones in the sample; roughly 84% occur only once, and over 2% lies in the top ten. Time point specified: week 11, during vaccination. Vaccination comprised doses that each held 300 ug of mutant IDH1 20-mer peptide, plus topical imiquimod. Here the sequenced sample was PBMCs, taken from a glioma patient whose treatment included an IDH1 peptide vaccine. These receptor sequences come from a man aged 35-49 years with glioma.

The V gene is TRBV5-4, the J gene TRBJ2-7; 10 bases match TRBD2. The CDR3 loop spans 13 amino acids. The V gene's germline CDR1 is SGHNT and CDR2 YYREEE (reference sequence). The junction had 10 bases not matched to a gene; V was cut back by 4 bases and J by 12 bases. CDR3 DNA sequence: TGTGCCAGCAGCCAATTACCAGCGGGAGGGATGTACTTC. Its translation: CASSQLPAGGMYF.

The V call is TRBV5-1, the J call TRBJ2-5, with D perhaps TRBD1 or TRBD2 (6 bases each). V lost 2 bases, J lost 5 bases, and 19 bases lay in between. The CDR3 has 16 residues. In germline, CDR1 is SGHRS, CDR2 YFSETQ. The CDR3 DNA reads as TGCGCCAGCAGCTTCCTCGGGGGCCAGGGGAGGGAGACCCAGTACTTC. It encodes CASSFLGGQGRETQYF. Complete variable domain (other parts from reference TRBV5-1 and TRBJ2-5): KAGVTQTPRYLIKTRGQQVTLSCSPISGHRSVSWYQQTPGQGLQFLFEYFSETQRNKGNFPGRFSGRQFSNSRSEMNVSTLELGDSALYLCASSFLGGQGRETQYFGPGTRLLVL.

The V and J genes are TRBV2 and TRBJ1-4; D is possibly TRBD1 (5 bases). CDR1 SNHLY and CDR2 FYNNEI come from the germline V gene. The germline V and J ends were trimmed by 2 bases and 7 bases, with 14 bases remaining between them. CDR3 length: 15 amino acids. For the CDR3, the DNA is TGTGCCAGCAGTGAACGCAGGGCGATCGGTGAAAAACTGTTTTTT. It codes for CASSERRAIGEKLFF.

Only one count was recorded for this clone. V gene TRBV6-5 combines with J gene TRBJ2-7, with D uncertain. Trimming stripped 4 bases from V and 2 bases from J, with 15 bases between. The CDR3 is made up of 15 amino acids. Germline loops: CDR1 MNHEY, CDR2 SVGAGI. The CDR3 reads CASSFFGPGPYEQYF. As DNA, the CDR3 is TGTGCCAGCAGTTTCTTCGGGCCCGGACCCTACGAGCAGTACTTC.

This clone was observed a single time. CDR3 sequence: CASSSGQFRVEPGELFF. The DNA for the CDR3 is TGTGCCAGCAGCTCGGGACAGTTCCGGGTCGAACCCGGGGAGCTGTTTTTT. This chain connects TRBV7-3 to TRBJ2-2, with TRBD1 matching over 7 bases. V shed 4 bases and J 6 bases; nucleotides not matched to a gene: 14. CDR1 and CDR2 from the germline V gene are SGHTA and FQGTGA. The CDR3 is made up of 17 amino acids.

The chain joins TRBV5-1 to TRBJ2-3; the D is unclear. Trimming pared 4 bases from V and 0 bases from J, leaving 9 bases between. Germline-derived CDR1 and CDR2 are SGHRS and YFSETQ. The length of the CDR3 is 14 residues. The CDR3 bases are TGCGCCAGCAGCCCAGCCGCTAGCACAGATACGCAGTATTTT. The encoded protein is CASSPAASTDTQYF.

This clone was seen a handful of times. This CDR3 reads CASSRQGAYEQYF. CDR3 nucleotides: TGCGCCAGCAGCCGACAGGGGGCCTACGAGCAGTACTTC. The chain is built from TRBV4-1 and TRBJ2-7; TRBD1 aligns across 9 bases. CDR1 and CDR2 (germline): MGHRA, YSYEKL. The CDR3 has 13 amino acids. After removal of 4 bases from V and 2 bases from J, the junction contained 0 bases not matched to a gene.

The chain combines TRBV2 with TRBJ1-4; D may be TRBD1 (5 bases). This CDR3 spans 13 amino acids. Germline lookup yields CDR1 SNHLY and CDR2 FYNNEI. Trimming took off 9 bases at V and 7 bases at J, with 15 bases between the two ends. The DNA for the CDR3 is TGTGCCAGTAACCAGGGAGTGGGTGAAAAACTGTTTTTT. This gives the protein CASNQGVGEKLFF.

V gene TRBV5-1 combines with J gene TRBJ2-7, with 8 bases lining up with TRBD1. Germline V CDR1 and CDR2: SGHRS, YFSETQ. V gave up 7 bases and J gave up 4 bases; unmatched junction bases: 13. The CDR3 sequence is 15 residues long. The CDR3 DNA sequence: TGCGCCAGCCAAGAACCGGGACAGGTTGGTTACGAGCAGTACTTC. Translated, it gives CASQEPGQVGYEQYF.

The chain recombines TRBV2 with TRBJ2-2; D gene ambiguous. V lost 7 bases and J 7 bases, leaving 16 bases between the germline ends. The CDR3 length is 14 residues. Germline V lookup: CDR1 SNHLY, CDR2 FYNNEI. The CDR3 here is CASNYHGVGGELFF. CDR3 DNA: TGTGCCAGCAATTACCATGGCGTAGGCGGGGAGCTGTTTTTT.

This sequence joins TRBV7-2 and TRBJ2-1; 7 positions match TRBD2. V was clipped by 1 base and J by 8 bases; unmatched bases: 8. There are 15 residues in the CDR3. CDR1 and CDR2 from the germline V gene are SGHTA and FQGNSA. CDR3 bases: TGTGCCAGCAGCTTAGGGGCGGGAGTAAGCGATGAGCAGTTCTTC. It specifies CASSLGAGVSDEQFF.

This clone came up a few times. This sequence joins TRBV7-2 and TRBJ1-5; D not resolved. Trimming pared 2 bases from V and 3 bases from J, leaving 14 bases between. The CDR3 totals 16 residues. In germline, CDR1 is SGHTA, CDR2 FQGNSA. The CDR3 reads CASSLSSGRYNQPQHF. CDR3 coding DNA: TGTGCCAGCAGCTTAAGTAGTGGACGGTACAATCAGCCCCAGCATTTT.

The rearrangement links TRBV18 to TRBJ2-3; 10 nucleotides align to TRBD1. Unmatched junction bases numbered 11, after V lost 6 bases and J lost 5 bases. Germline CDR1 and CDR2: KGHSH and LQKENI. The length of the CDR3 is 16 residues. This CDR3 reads CASSQTGGGRGDTQYF. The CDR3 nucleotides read TGTGCCAGCTCGCAGACAGGGGGCGGCCGCGGAGATACGCAGTATTTT.

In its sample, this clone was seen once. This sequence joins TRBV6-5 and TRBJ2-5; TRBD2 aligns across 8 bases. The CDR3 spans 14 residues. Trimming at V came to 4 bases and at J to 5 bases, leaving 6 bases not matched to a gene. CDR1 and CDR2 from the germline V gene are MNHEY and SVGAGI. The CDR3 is CASSFRRGGETQYF. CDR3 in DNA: TGTGCCAGCAGTTTCCGTCGCGGGGGGGAGACCCAGTACTTC.

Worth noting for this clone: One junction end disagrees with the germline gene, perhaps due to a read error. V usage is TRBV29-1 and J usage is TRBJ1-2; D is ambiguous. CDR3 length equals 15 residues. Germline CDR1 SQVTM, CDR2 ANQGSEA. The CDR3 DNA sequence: TGCAGCGCTGAATGGGGTTCATTCTTGGGCTATGGCTACACCTTC. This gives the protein CSAEWGSFLGYGYTF. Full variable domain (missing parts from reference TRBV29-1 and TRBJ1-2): SAVISQKPSRDICQRGTSLTIQCQVDSQVTMMFWYRQQPGQSLTLIATANQGSEATYESGFVIDKFPISRPNLTFSTLTVSNMSPEDSSIYLCSAEWGSFLGYGYTFGSGTRLTVV.

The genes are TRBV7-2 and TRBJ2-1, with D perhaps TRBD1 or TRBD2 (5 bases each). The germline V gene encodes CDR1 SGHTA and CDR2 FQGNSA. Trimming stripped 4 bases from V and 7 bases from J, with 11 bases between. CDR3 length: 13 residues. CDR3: CASSSRERNEQFF. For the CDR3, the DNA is TGTGCCAGCAGCTCCAGGGAGCGGAATGAGCAGTTCTTC.

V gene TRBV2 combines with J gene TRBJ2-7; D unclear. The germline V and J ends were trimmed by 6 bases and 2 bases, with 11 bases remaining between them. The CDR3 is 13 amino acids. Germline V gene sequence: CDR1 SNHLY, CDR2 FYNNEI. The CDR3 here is CASRRQGTYEQYF. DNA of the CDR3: TGTGCCAGCAGGAGGCAAGGCACCTACGAGCAGTACTTC.